What follows is one T cell receptor beta chain and its context. TCRdb's copy holds only in-frame clones and misses some; the assay was immunoSEQ multiplex PCR. The sample has roughly 560,000 clones, around 78% seen once. This sample is drawn from a study of shared T cell receptors in the human thymus. CDR3 length: 18 amino acids. CDR1 and CDR2 (germline): SGHDN, FVKESK. Losses at the gene ends were 0 bases for V and 1 base for J; bases not matched to a gene: 5. The same specimen was also included in a second study, on human thymus T cells. As that study records: During corrective heart surgery, resections were taken, and the thymus tissue came from them. As related research reported, thymic repertoires overlapped highly among unrelated individuals.

This receptor was obtained from a boy under three years old with a congenital heart defect. Sequenced sample: thymocytes. V is TRBV14 and J is TRBJ2-3; the match to TRBD2 covers 12 bases. The CDR3 sequence: CASSQDQASGRGTDTQYF. The CDR3 DNA follows: TGTGCCAGCAGCCAAGATCAGGCTAGCGGGAGGGGCACAGATACGCAGTATTTT. The variable domain in full, with the rest retrieved from reference TRBV14 and TRBJ2-3, is EAGVTQFPSHSVIEKGQTVTLRCDPISGHDNLYWYRRVMGKEIKFLLHFVKESKQDESGMPNNRFLAERTGGTYSTLKVQPAELEDSGVYFCASSQDQASGRGTDTQYFGPGTRLTVL.